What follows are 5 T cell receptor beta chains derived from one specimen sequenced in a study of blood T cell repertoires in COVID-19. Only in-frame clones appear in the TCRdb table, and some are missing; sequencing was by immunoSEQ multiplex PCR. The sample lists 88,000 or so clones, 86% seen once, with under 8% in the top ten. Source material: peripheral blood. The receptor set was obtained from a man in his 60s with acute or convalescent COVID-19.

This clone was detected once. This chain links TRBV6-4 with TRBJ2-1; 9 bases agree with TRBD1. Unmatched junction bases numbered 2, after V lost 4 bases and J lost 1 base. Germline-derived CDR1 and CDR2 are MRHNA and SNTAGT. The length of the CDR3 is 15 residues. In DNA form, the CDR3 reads TGTGCCAGCAGTGTCGGACAGGGGTCCTACAATGAGCAGTTCTTC. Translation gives CASSVGQGSYNEQFF.

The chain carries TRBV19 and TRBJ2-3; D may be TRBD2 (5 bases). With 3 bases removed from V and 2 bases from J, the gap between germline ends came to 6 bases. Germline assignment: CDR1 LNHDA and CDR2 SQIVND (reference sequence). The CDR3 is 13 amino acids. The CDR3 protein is CASSMGVTDTQYF. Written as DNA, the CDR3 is TGTGCCAGTAGTATGGGAGTCACAGATACGCAGTATTTT.

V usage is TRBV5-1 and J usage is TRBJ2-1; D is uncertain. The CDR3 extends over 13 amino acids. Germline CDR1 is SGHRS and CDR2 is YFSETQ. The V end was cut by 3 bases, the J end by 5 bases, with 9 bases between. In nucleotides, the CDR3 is TGCGCCAGCAGCTCCCGACACAACAATGAGCAGTTCTTC. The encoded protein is CASSSRHNNEQFF.

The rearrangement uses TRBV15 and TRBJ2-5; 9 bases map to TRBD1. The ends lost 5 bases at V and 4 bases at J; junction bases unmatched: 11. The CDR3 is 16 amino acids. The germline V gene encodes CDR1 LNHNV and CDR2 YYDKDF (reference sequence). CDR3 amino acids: CATSEGTGKRTETQYF. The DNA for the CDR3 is TGTGCCACCAGCGAGGGGACAGGGAAGAGAACAGAGACCCAGTACTTC.

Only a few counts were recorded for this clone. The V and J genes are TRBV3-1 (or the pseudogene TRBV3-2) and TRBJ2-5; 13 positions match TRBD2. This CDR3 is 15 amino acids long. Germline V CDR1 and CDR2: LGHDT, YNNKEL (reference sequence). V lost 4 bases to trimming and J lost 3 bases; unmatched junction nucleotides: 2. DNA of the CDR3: TGTGCCAGCAGCCCCGGACTAGCGGGAGAAGAGACCCAGTACTTC. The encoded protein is CASSPGLAGEETQYF.